This TCR beta chain came from a study of cytotoxic CD8 clonotypes in ibrutinib-treated CLL. About the research overall: The study included approximately 10 relapsed/refractory and around 16 treatment-naive patients; about 18 had IGHV unmutated disease. Study observations and caveats: Higher circulating CD8+ T-cell counts strongly accompanied higher baseline clonality, above age-matched healthy donors. Few clonotypes were public, and these shrank or held steady under treatment. At ibrutinib response, clonality increased, and at progression it declined back toward baseline.

Trimming took 3 bases from V and 1 from J, leaving 13 bases between them. The CDR3 extends over 15 amino acids. The germline gives CDR1 MDHEN, CDR2 SYDVKM. To note about this clone: Its specificity is not known.

Repertoires were generated with immunoSEQ multiplex PCR, while TCRdb's copy carries only in-frame clones and drops some. The repertoire has around 250,000 clones, around three quarters of them found once; the top ten carry 15%. The clonotype was recovered from a human donor with chronic lymphocytic leukemia. The chain has TRBV28 and TRBJ2-7, with a possible D match to TRBD2 (6 bases). The sequenced sample was PBMCs, obtained after 24 months of ibrutinib treatment. The CDR3 coding sequence is TGTGCCAGCAGTTTTCGGGACTGGGGATCCTACGAGCAGTACTTC. Translated: CASSFRDWGSYEQYF.